This T cell receptor (beta chain) was documented in a study of patients and donors after allogeneic stem cell transplantation. The CDR3 runs 17 residues. Germline assignment: CDR1 SGHNT and CDR2 YENEEA. The V gene lost 1 base and the J gene lost 0 bases, with 15 bases spanning the gap. The table lists this clonotype with a few counts. TCRdb independently ran MiXCR on the RT-PCR reads; one entry per CDR3 protein. Among hundreds of thousands of distinct CDR3 sequences listed, 16% were seen once. The V call is TRBV11-3, the J call TRBJ2-5; D is perhaps TRBD1 (5 bases). The clonotype was recovered from a human donor who was either an allogeneic HSCT recipient or a stem cell or donor lymphocyte infusion donor (not recorded which). It is not recorded whose cells these are; they may come from a transplant donor. Source material: blood, either unsorted or a sorted T cell fraction (not recorded which). CDR3 loop: CASSLASFGRDQETQYF. In DNA, the CDR3 is TGTGCCAGCAGCTTAGCCTCCTTTGGCAGGGACCAAGAGACCCAGTACTTC.